This TCR beta chain was sequenced in a study of shared clonotypes between healthy human individuals. Profiled with immunoSEQ multiplex PCR; TCRdb holds only in-frame clones, not every one. The sample includes about a million clones, approximately 80% of them seen just once. This clone appeared once. Trimming stripped 2 bases from V and 0 bases from J, with 8 bases between. CDR1 and CDR2 (germline): SGHNT, YYREEE (reference sequence). This CDR3 spans 15 amino acids. The rearrangement joins TRBV5-4 to TRBJ2-2, with D unresolved. The sequence derives from a man in his late teens or twenties in good health. Source material: memory CD4+ T cells sorted from blood. Subset defined: CD45RA-negative fraction. CDR3 loop: CASSFIGPNTGELFF. The DNA for the CDR3 is TGTGCCAGCAGCTTCATCGGGCCGAACACCGGGGAGCTGTTTTTT. Drawing the rest from reference TRBV5-4 and TRBJ2-2, the complete variable domain is ETGVTQSPTHLIKTRGQQVTLRCSSQSGHNTVSWYQQALGQGPQFIFQYYREEENGRGNFPPRFSGLQFPNYSSELNVNALELDDSALYLCASSFIGPNTGELFFGEGSRLTVL.